These 9 T cell receptor beta chains were sequenced from one sample in a study of OX40 agonist ivuxolimab in advanced cancers. Assay used: immunoSEQ multiplex PCR; TCRdb lists only in-frame clones, some missing. The table shows about 66,000 clones, with 86% occurring only once. The sequencing used CD4+ or CD8+ T cells sorted from blood, collected in a trial of the OX40 agonist ivuxolimab. These receptors were collected from an adult with an advanced solid tumor such as melanoma, head and neck, liver or kidney cancer.

This chain connects TRBV4-1 to TRBJ1-2; weak D call: TRBD1 (5 bases). The CDR3 consists of 14 residues. From germline, CDR1 is MGHRA and CDR2 YSYEKL. With 6 bases removed from V and 7 bases from J, the gap between germline ends came to 18 bases. CDR3 sequence: CASSNLPRVSGYTF. The DNA for the CDR3 is TGCGCCAGCAGTAACCTCCCCAGGGTCTCTGGCTACACCTTC.

In this sample, this clone turned up once. V is TRBV2 and J is TRBJ2-5; 7 nucleotides line up with TRBD2. Germline CDR1 reads SNHLY; CDR2 reads FYNNEI. The CDR3 extends over 14 amino acids. With 7 bases clipped from V and 2 bases from J, the junction kept 7 bases outside the gene matches. Written as DNA, the CDR3 is TGTGCCAGCACGGCGCGGGGGTTTCAAGAGACCCAGTACTTC. Amino acid sequence: CASTARGFQETQYF.

This clone was found a few times. The chain uses TRBV2 and TRBJ2-3; D gene uncertain. The CDR3 has 12 residues. Germline V CDR1 and CDR2: SNHLY, FYNNEI. The V and J ends lost 5 bases and 0 bases respectively, with 3 bases between them. As DNA, the CDR3 is TGTGCCAGCAGTTTCAGCACAGATACGCAGTATTTT. Its translation: CASSFSTDTQYF. The variable domain in full, with the rest retrieved from reference TRBV2 and TRBJ2-3, is EPEVTQTPSHQVTQMGQEVILRCVPISNHLYFYWYRQILGQKVEFLVSFYNNEISEKSEIFDDQFSVERPDGSNFTLKIRSTKLEDSAMYFCASSFSTDTQYFGPGTRLTVL.

The V and J genes are TRBV7-2 and TRBJ2-7, with 12 bases lining up with TRBD2. The junction had 9 bases not matched to a gene; V was cut back by 1 base and J by 2 bases. Looked up from germline, CDR1 is SGHTA and CDR2 is FQGNSA. The CDR3 contains 18 residues. This chain's CDR3 is CASSLGPPTSGGTYEQYF. As DNA, the CDR3 is TGTGCCAGCAGCTTAGGCCCGCCGACTAGCGGGGGCACCTACGAGCAGTACTTC.

The chain employs TRBV19 and TRBJ1-5; D is unresolved. The V gene's germline CDR1 is LNHDA and CDR2 SQIVND (reference sequence). V shed 3 bases and J shed 8 bases, with 11 bases lying between them. The CDR3 has 13 amino acids. The CDR3 nucleotides are TGTGCCAGTAGTATTGAGAGGGATGAGCCCCAGCATTTT. Protein product: CASSIERDEPQHF. Variable domain in full (rest from reference TRBV19 and TRBJ1-5): DGGITQSPKYLFRKEGQNVTLSCEQNLNHDAMYWYRQDPGQGLRLIYYSQIVNDFQKGDIAEGYSVSREKKESFPLTVTSAQKNPTAFYLCASSIERDEPQHFGDGTRLSIL.

The rearrangement uses TRBV5-6 and TRBJ2-5; perhaps TRBD1 as D (6 bases). This CDR3 is 14 amino acids long. The germline V gene encodes CDR1 SGHDT and CDR2 YYEEEE. V was trimmed by 4 bases and J by 5 bases, leaving 15 bases between them. CDR3 DNA sequence: TGTGCCAGCAGCCGTGGACAGTCTGAGGAGACCCAGTACTTC. Protein product: CASSRGQSEETQYF.

The chain uses TRBV5-1 and TRBJ1-2; D remains ambiguous. V dropped 1 base and J dropped 0 bases, with 10 bases sitting between them. This CDR3 has 15 amino acids. Germline assignment: CDR1 SGHRS and CDR2 YFSETQ. The CDR3 protein is CASSLIAEANYGYTF. DNA for the CDR3: TGCGCCAGCAGCTTGATTGCAGAAGCTAACTATGGCTACACCTTC.

The gene calls are TRBV5-1 and TRBJ1-1; 8 bases match TRBD1. Germline CDR1 SGHRS, CDR2 YFSETQ. CDR3 length: 16 amino acids. The V and J ends lost 4 bases and 4 bases, in that order; junction bases with no gene match: 12. CDR3: CASSTGQGGFSTEAFF. As DNA, the CDR3 is TGCGCCAGCAGCACCGGACAGGGCGGGTTTAGCACTGAAGCTTTCTTT.

This chain connects TRBV7-2 to TRBJ2-2; D remains ambiguous. CDR3 size: 15 residues. Germline lookup yields CDR1 SGHTA and CDR2 FQGNSA. V dropped 1 base and J dropped 5 bases, with 11 bases sitting between them. The CDR3 spells CASSLGGRGTGELFF. The CDR3 coding sequence is TGTGCCAGCAGCTTAGGCGGCCGAGGAACCGGGGAGCTGTTTTTT. The full variable domain, with the rest looked up from reference TRBV7-2 and TRBJ2-2, is GAGVSQSPSNKVTEKGKDVELRCDPISGHTALYWYRQSLGQGLEFLIYFQGNSAPDKSGLPSDRFSAERTGGSVSTLTIQRTQQEDSAVYLCASSLGGRGTGELFFGEGSRLTVL.